The next 27 T cell receptor beta chains were all read from a single sample in a study of cytomegalovirus exposure and HLA in healthy donors (dated by TCRdb to between 2016 and 2019). The method behind the library was the immunoSEQ multiplex PCR assay. A mixture of 60 forward primers for TCR Vbeta segments and 13 reverse primers for TCR Jbeta segments was used in the multiplex PCR. TCRdb holds this immuneACCESS table with in-frame rearrangements only. Some clones are missing; in checked studies, unresolved V genes explain under half, and the rest has no known cause. Present in this sample are some 150,000 clones, around 83% of which were seen just once. The biggest ten clones account for less than 2.5% of the sample. Sequencing input: PBMCs. The receptors stem from a young woman in good health and CMV-seronegative.

The CDR3 is CASSSRSGSGYEQYF. DNA of the CDR3: TGTGCCAGCAGCTCCCGAAGCGGGAGTGGGTACGAGCAGTACTTC. This chain uses TRBV7-3 with TRBJ2-5, with TRBD2 matching over 8 bases. The end of the DNA is better explained by TRBJ2-7, so the J call may be wrong. Per the germline V gene, CDR1 is SGHTA and CDR2 is FQGTGA. This CDR3 comprises 15 residues.

This clone was recorded a few times. The genes are TRBV18 and TRBJ2-1; 7 nucleotides line up with TRBD2. Losses at the gene ends were 8 bases for V and 1 base for J; bases not matched to a gene: 5. The CDR3 has 14 amino acids. Germline-derived CDR1 and CDR2 are KGHSH and LQKENI. Written as DNA, the CDR3 is TGTGCCAGCGGATGGGGGGGGTCCTACAATGAGCAGTTCTTC. Amino acid sequence: CASGWGGSYNEQFF.

This chain uses TRBV30 with TRBJ2-1; 10 nucleotides align to TRBD2. The trim removed 3 bases at V and 9 bases at J, leaving 11 bases unmatched. The CDR3 loop spans 15 amino acids. Per germline, CDR1 GTSNPN and CDR2 SVGIG (reference sequence). The CDR3 DNA reads TGTGCCTGGAGGGGGGGAGCGGGAGGGCCGAGTGAGCAGTTCTTC. Its translation is CAWRGGAGGPSEQFF.

The rearrangement links TRBV7-9 to TRBJ2-5; 8 positions agree with TRBD2. The CDR3 runs to 16 residues. After removal of 4 bases from V and 4 bases from J, the junction contained 11 bases not matched to a gene. Germline assignment: CDR1 SEHNR and CDR2 FQNEAQ (reference sequence). As DNA, the CDR3 is TGTGCCAGCAGCTCCGGTTCGGGGCTAGCGGGAGAGACCCAGTACTTC. The encoded protein is CASSSGSGLAGETQYF.

The chain carries TRBV6-5 and TRBJ2-3; TRBD2 is a possible D gene (6 bases). CDR3 length equals 15 residues. V lost 8 bases, J lost 5 bases, and 20 bases lay in between. CDR1 is MNHEY and CDR2 is SVGAGI in the germline V gene. The CDR3 loop is CASGRGFRVGDTQYF. The CDR3 nucleotides read TGTGCCAGCGGGCGGGGCTTCAGAGTCGGAGATACGCAGTATTTT.

The chain couples TRBV6-1 to TRBJ1-2, with D possibly matching TRBD1 (5 bases). This CDR3 is 12 amino acids long. V dropped 6 bases and J dropped 8 bases, with 13 bases sitting between them. Germline lookup yields CDR1 MNHNS and CDR2 SASEGT. This chain's CDR3 is CASRETVGGYTF. CDR3 DNA: TGTGCCAGCAGGGAGACAGTCGGGGGCTACACCTTC.

The chain is built from TRBV7-9 and TRBJ2-2; 14 bases map to TRBD2. V shed 5 bases, J shed 4 bases, and the junction held 6 bases outside the gene matches. Looked up from germline, CDR1 is SEHNR and CDR2 is FQNEAQ (reference sequence). CDR3 length: 17 residues. CDR3 loop: CASSPGLAGGRTGELFF. In nucleotides, the CDR3 is TGTGCCAGCAGCCCTGGACTAGCGGGAGGTCGCACCGGGGAGCTGTTTTTT.

This clone was seen once. The gene calls are TRBV19 and TRBJ1-2, with no clear D. CDR1 and CDR2 (germline): LNHDA, SQIVND (reference sequence). The CDR3 extends over 15 amino acids. With 3 bases removed from V and 4 bases from J, the gap between germline ends came to 15 bases. The CDR3 spells CASSISEGVLYGYTF. CDR3 nucleotide sequence: TGTGCCAGTAGTATCTCGGAAGGAGTCCTCTATGGCTACACCTTC.

J is TRBJ2-2 and V is TRBV11-3; no reliable D call. V lost 5 bases, J lost 4 bases, and 8 bases lay in between. The CDR3 runs to 13 residues. The germline V gene encodes CDR1 SGHNT and CDR2 YENEEA. CDR3 nucleotide sequence: TGTGCCAGCAGCCATACAATCACCGGGGAGCTGTTTTTT. Translation gives CASSHTITGELFF.

This clone was counted once. The genes are TRBV28 and TRBJ2-2, with TRBD1 identical over 8 bases. This CDR3 is built from 15 residues. Germline loops: CDR1 MDHEN, CDR2 SYDVKM. With 4 bases clipped from V and 6 bases from J, the junction kept 7 bases outside the gene matches. The CDR3 protein is CASSWQDRVSGELFF. The CDR3 DNA sequence: TGTGCCAGCAGTTGGCAGGACAGGGTCTCCGGGGAGCTGTTTTTT.

The chain has TRBV28 and TRBJ2-5; 8 nucleotides match TRBD1. Unmatched junction bases numbered 9, after V lost 4 bases and J lost 2 bases. The CDR3 length is 16 residues. Per the germline V gene, CDR1 is MDHEN and CDR2 is SYDVKM. The CDR3 region is CASSSRQGKGQETQYF. The CDR3 DNA reads as TGTGCCAGCAGTTCCCGACAGGGGAAGGGACAAGAGACCCAGTACTTC.

The chain joins TRBV6-5 to TRBJ1-1; D call uncertain. The CDR3 covers 12 residues. Per the germline V gene, CDR1 is MNHEY and CDR2 is SVGAGI. The germline V and J ends were trimmed by 6 bases and 3 bases, with 8 bases remaining between them. CDR3 DNA: TGTGCCAGCAGGAATGACTACACTGAAGCTTTCTTT. Residues: CASRNDYTEAFF.

The V call is TRBV30, the J call TRBJ2-7; maybe TRBD1 (6 bases). CDR3 length: 14 residues. Germline lookup yields CDR1 GTSNPN and CDR2 SVGIG (reference sequence). Between the trimmed V and J ends, which lost 0 bases and 2 bases, there was a span of 11 bases. The CDR3 bases are TGTGCCTGGAGTGTATGGGGGCCCGCCTACGAGCAGTACTTC. Protein: CAWSVWGPAYEQYF.

The chain employs TRBV28 and TRBJ2-2; 7 nucleotides agree with TRBD2. CDR1 is MDHEN, CDR2 SYDVKM, per germline. Trimming took 3 bases from V and 0 from J; bases not matched to a gene: 10. The CDR3 is 18 amino acids. The DNA for the CDR3 is TGTGCCAGCAGTTTTGAGAGGTGGGGGGGAGCGAACACCGGGGAGCTGTTTTTT. Protein: CASSFERWGGANTGELFF.

The CDR3 loop is CASSEGTGDLYEQYF. The CDR3 DNA is TGTGCCAGCAGCGAGGGGACAGGGGATCTCTACGAGCAGTACTTC. The chain combines TRBV6-4 with TRBJ2-5, with 10 bases matching TRBD1. The J call may be faulty, since TRBJ2-7 better matches the DNA end. This CDR3 comprises 15 residues. Germline CDR1 reads MRHNA; CDR2 reads SNTAGT.

The genes are TRBV27 and TRBJ2-3, with a weak D call TRBD2 (5 bases). Germline values: CDR1 MNHEY, CDR2 SMNVEV (reference sequence). V lost 8 bases to trimming and J lost 4 bases, with 13 bases between them. The CDR3 is 13 residues long. The chain's CDR3 is CASGLQRADTQYF. DNA of the CDR3: TGTGCCAGCGGACTCCAGAGGGCAGATACGCAGTATTTT.

This clone has only one observation. The chain is built from TRBV6-1 and TRBJ1-5, with D possibly matching TRBD1 (5 bases). The germline gives CDR1 MNHNS, CDR2 SASEGT. V lost 2 bases to trimming and J lost 5 bases, with 7 bases between them. The CDR3 is 13 residues long. The CDR3 DNA reads TGTGCCAGCAGTGAATGGGGGGATCAGCCCCAGCATTTT. This encodes CASSEWGDQPQHF.

This chain links TRBV5-1 with TRBJ1-1, with TRBD1 matching 7 bases. From germline, CDR1 is SGHRS and CDR2 YFSETQ. The CDR3 is 15 residues long. V lost 0 bases and J lost 2; bases outside the gene matches: 4. The CDR3 region is CASSLVGQANTEAFF. CDR3 nucleotides: TGCGCCAGCAGCTTGGTAGGACAGGCCAACACTGAAGCTTTCTTT.

The chain links TRBV7-9 to TRBJ1-6, with 7 bases that match TRBD1. The V and J ends lost 5 bases and 5 bases, in that order; junction bases with no gene match: 9. Germline V gene sequence: CDR1 SEHNR, CDR2 FQNEAQ (reference sequence). This CDR3 comprises 16 residues. The CDR3 spells CASSPGRTGDNSPLHF. In nucleotides, the CDR3 is TGTGCCAGCAGCCCCGGGCGGACAGGCGATAATTCACCCCTCCACTTT.

The rearrangement joins TRBV21-1 to TRBJ1-2; no DNA check was done on the table's D call, TRBD1. TRBV21-1 is reported as a pseudogene. The CDR3 totals 14 residues. CDR3 sequence reads: CASSKGEQGCGYTF. The CDR3 region has the DNA TGTGCCAGCAGCAAAGGGGAACAGGGTTGTGGCTACACCTTC.

This chain uses TRBV19 with TRBJ2-6; D might be TRBD1 (5 bases). The ends were cut back, 10 bases at V and 4 bases at J, with 14 bases in the middle. The CDR3 is 14 amino acids. Germline lookup yields CDR1 LNHDA and CDR2 SQIVND (reference sequence). The CDR3 loop reads CAISQGAGANVLTF. CDR3 DNA: TGTGCCATTTCACAAGGGGCCGGGGCCAACGTCCTGACTTTC. Full variable domain (missing parts from reference TRBV19 and TRBJ2-6): DGGITQSPKYLFRKEGQNVTLSCEQNLNHDAMYWYRQDPGQGLRLIYYSQIVNDFQKGDIAEGYSVSREKKESFPLTVTSAQKNPTAFYLCAISQGAGANVLTFGAGSRLTVL.

This rearrangement joins TRBV5-1 to TRBJ2-2; 11 nucleotides match TRBD2. Germline loops: CDR1 SGHRS, CDR2 YFSETQ. The V segment lost 5 bases and the J segment 4 bases; nucleotides outside the gene matches: 7. This CDR3 contains 16 residues. This chain's CDR3 is CASSQLAGVSTGELFF. The CDR3 coding sequence is TGCGCCAGCAGTCAACTAGCGGGAGTTTCCACCGGGGAGCTGTTTTTT.

The chain uses TRBV30 and TRBJ2-1; TRBD2 matches at 8 bases. V gave up 4 bases and J gave up 7 bases; unmatched junction bases: 6. Germline V CDR1 and CDR2: GTSNPN, SVGIG (reference sequence). This CDR3 has 13 amino acids. For the CDR3, the DNA is TGTGCCTGGACCACGGGACTAGAGAATGAGCAGTTCTTC. This gives the protein CAWTTGLENEQFF. The full variable domain, rest sourced from reference TRBV30 and TRBJ2-1, is SQTIHQWPATLVQPVGSPLSLECTVEGTSNPNLYWYRQAAGRGLQLLFYSVGIGQISSEVPQNLSASRPQDRQFILSSKKLLLSDSGFYLCAWTTGLENEQFFGPGTRLTVL.

This chain links TRBV28 with TRBJ2-7, with 9 bases lining up with TRBD2. CDR3 length: 15 amino acids. Trimming took 7 bases from V and 6 from J; bases not matched to a gene: 13. CDR1 and CDR2 (germline): MDHEN, SYDVKM. CDR3 sequence reads: CASTTGGGGGVEQYF. The CDR3, as DNA: TGTGCCAGCACCACAGGTGGCGGGGGGGGTGTCGAGCAGTACTTC.

V is TRBV27 and J is TRBJ2-7; D remains unclear. The germline V and J ends were trimmed by 0 bases and 7 bases, with 10 bases remaining between them. The CDR3 contains 13 residues. From germline, CDR1 is MNHEY and CDR2 SMNVEV (reference sequence). CDR3 DNA: TGTGCCAGCAGTTTATCTCGCTCCCTAGAGCAGTACTTC. Translated, it gives CASSLSRSLEQYF.

This clone came up once. CDR3 sequence (DNA): TGTGCCAGCACCATTAACGAGGGTCAGCCCCAGCATTTT. It yields the protein CASTINEGQPQHF. The gene calls are TRBV2 and TRBJ1-5; D remains unclear. Germline CDR1 and CDR2: SNHLY and FYNNEI. CDR3 length: 13 residues. V lost 7 bases, J lost 6 bases, and 13 bases lay in between.

The J gene is TRBJ2-7, the V gene TRBV5-4; 8 bases line up with TRBD1. V dropped 2 bases and J dropped 4; count of bases not matched to a gene: 2. CDR3 length: 13 amino acids. The V gene's germline CDR1 is SGHNT and CDR2 YYREEE (reference sequence). CDR3 sequence reads: CASSLQGEYEQYF. The DNA for the CDR3 is TGTGCCAGCAGCTTACAGGGGGAGTACGAGCAGTACTTC.